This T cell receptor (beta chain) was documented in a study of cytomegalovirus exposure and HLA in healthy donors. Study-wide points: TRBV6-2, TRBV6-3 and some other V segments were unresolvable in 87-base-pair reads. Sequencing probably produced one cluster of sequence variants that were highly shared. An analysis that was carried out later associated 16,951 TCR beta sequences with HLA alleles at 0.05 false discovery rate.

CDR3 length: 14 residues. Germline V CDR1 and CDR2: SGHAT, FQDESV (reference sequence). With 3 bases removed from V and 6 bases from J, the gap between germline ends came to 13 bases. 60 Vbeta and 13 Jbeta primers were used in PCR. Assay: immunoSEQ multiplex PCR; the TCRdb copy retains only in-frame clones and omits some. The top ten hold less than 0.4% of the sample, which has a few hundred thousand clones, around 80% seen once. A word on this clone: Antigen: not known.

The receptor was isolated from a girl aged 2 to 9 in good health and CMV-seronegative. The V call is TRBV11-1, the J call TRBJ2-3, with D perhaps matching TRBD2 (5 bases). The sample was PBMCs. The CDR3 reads CASSFGGREDTQYF. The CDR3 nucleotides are TGTGCCAGCAGCTTTGGCGGTAGGGAGGATACGCAGTATTTT.